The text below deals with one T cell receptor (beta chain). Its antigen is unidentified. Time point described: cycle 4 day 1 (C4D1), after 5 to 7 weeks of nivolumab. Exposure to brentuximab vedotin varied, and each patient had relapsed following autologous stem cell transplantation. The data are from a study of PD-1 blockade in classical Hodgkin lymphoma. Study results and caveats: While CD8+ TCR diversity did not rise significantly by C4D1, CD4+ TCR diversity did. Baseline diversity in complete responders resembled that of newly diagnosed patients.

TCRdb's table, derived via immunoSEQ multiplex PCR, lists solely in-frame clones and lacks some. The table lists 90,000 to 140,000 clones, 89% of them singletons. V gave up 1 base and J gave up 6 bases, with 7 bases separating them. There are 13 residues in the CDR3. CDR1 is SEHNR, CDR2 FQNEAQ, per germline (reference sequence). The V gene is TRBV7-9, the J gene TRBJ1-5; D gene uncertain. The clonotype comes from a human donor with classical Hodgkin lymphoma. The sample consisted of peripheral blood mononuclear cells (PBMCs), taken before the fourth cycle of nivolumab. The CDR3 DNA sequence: TGTGCCAGCAGCTTAGAAGGGAGTCAGCCCCAGCATTTT. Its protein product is CASSLEGSQPQHF.